The T cell receptor (beta chain) described here comes from a study of blood T cells in healthy people across ages. Each sample used at least 6 million PBMCs. A second PCR, run for about 6 to 11 cycles, used a sample-barcoded 5' primer plus a J-beta primer mix. Each CDR3 protein is one row after TCRdb ran MiXCR on the 5' RACE reads. The table records approximately 1,700,000 distinct CDR3 sequences, about 39% of them present only once. V lost 6 bases to trimming and J lost 8 bases, with 14 bases between them. CDR3 length: 13 residues. Germline-derived CDR1 and CDR2 are KGHSH and LQKENI. This TCR was recovered from a human donor in good health. Sequences were obtained from blood. This chain joins TRBV18 and TRBJ2-4; possibly TRBD2 for D (6 bases). CDR3 residues: CASSPGRGYIQYF. Written as DNA, the CDR3 is TGTGCCAGCTCTCCCGGTCGGGGGTACATTCAGTACTTC.